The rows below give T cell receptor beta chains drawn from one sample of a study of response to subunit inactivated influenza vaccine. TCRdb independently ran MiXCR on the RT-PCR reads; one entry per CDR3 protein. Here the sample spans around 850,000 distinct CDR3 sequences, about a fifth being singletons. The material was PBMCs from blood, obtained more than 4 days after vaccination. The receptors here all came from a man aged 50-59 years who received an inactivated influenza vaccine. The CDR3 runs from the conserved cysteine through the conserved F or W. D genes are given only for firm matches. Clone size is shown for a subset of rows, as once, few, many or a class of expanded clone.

CSVAPDSGGNEQFF,TGCAGCGTTGCCCCCGATAGCGGGGGGAATGAGCAGTTCTTC,NA,TRBJ2-1,TRBV29-1,TRBD2
CASSLTGTGIAYNEQFF,TGTGCCAGCAGCTTAACCGGGACAGGGATCGCCTACAATGAGCAGTTCTTC,few,TRBJ2-1,TRBV7-8,TRBD1
CASSSSGTGDYEQYF,TGTGCCAGCAGTTCTTCCGGGACAGGGGATTACGAGCAGTACTTC,NA,TRBJ2-7,TRBV28,TRBD1
CASSHDQSRGSVFF,TGTGCCAGCAGCCACGACCAGTCTCGGGGATCCGTGTTCTTC,NA,TRBJ2-1,TRBV4-2,NA
CASSIVVTGELFF,TGTGCCAGCAGTATAGTTGTCACCGGGGAGCTGTTTTTT,NA,TRBJ2-2,TRBV12-3/TRBV12-4,NA
CASSVAWEGRNEQFF,TGTGCCAGCAGCGTAGCTTGGGAGGGCCGCAATGAGCAGTTCTTC,few,TRBJ2-1,TRBV9,TRBD2
CASSLVSDTGELFF,TGCGCCAGCAGCTTGGTTTCAGACACCGGGGAGCTGTTTTTT,NA,TRBJ2-2,TRBV5-1,NA
CATSRGQGAFYEQYF,TGTGCCACCAGCAGAGGACAGGGGGCGTTTTACGAGCAGTACTTC,NA,TRBJ2-7,TRBV15,TRBD1
CASRKTGLAYNEQFF,TGTGCCAGCAGGAAAACGGGACTAGCGTACAATGAGCAGTTCTTC,few,TRBJ2-1,TRBV6-1,TRBD2
CASSRGDRVMYEQYF,TGTGCCAGCAGCCGCGGCGACAGGGTAATGTACGAGCAGTACTTC,few,TRBJ2-7,TRBV3-1,TRBD1
CASSSGNTGDTQYF,TGTGCCAGCAGCTCCGGCAACACAGGGGATACGCAGTATTTT,NA,TRBJ2-3,TRBV7-2,NA
CASSLAAGGSFADTQYF,TGCGCCAGCAGCTTGGCGGCGGGGGGGTCGTTCGCAGATACGCAGTATTTT,few,TRBJ2-3,TRBV5-1,TRBD2
CSARIETGVYNEQFF,TGCAGTGCTAGGATAGAAACGGGAGTGTATAATGAGCAGTTCTTC,NA,TRBJ2-1,TRBV20-1,NA
CSGTGAESYNEQFF,TGCAGCGGAACCGGGGCCGAATCCTACAATGAGCAGTTCTTC,few,TRBJ2-1,TRBV29-1,NA
CASNRQGFQETQYF,TGTGCCAGCAACCGACAGGGGTTCCAAGAGACCCAGTACTTC,NA,TRBJ2-5,TRBV12-3/TRBV12-4,TRBD1
CASSQEAGAANEKLFF,TGTGCCAGCAGCCAAGAAGCGGGGGCCGCTAATGAAAAACTGTTTTTT,few,TRBJ1-4,TRBV4-2,NA
CASSLEGIGETQYF,TGTGCCAGCAGTTTGGAGGGTATAGGGGAGACCCAGTACTTC,many,TRBJ2-5,TRBV12-3/TRBV12-4,NA
CASSQDFRRLNTEAFF,TGCGCCAGCAGCCAAGATTTTAGGCGGCTGAACACTGAAGCTTTCTTT,many,TRBJ1-1,TRBV4-3,NA
CSARRGASGANVLTF,TGCAGTGCTAGAAGGGGCGCCTCTGGGGCCAACGTCCTGACTTTC,few,TRBJ2-6,TRBV20-1,NA
CSVIIRLKSTDTQYF,TGCAGTGTCATCATCCGCCTAAAGAGCACAGATACGCAGTATTTT,few,TRBJ2-3,TRBV20-1,NA
CSFRGGLNTEAFF,TGCAGTTTCCGGGGAGGGTTGAACACTGAAGCTTTCTTT,few,TRBJ1-1,TRBV29-1,NA
CASSLAAGQPQHF,TGTGCCAGCAGCTTAGCAGCTGGTCAGCCCCAGCATTTT,few,TRBJ1-5,TRBV7-2,NA
CSASPLGTYNEQFF,TGCAGTGCTAGTCCCCTGGGGACCTACAATGAGCAGTTCTTC,NA,TRBJ2-1,TRBV20-1,NA
CASSLRQGGDRGYEQYF,TGTGCCAGCAGCCTGAGACAGGGAGGGGATCGTGGCTACGAGCAGTACTTC,few,TRBJ2-7,TRBV7-2,NA
CASGTGVPDTQYF,TGTGCCAGCGGAACAGGGGTTCCAGATACGCAGTATTTT,few,TRBJ2-3,TRBV9,TRBD1
CATGLAEYNEQFF,TGTGCCACCGGACTAGCGGAGTACAATGAGCAGTTCTTC,many,TRBJ2-1,TRBV6-1,TRBD2
CASSYTGVQSEQYF,TGTGCCAGCAGTTACACAGGGGTTCAGAGCGAGCAGTACTTC,NA,TRBJ2-7,TRBV6-5,TRBD1
CASSFGVVNEQFF,TGTGCCAGCAGCTTTGGGGTTGTAAATGAGCAGTTCTTC,many,TRBJ2-1,TRBV5-5,NA
CSARDSGGVNVQYF,TGCAGTGCTAGAGATAGCGGGGGGGTGAACGTGCAGTACTTC,few,TRBJ2-7,TRBV20-1,TRBD2
CASSWVRGTGAEGTQYF,TGCGCCAGCAGCTGGGTTAGGGGGACAGGGGCAGAAGGTACGCAGTATTTT,NA,TRBJ2-3,TRBV5-1,TRBD1
CASSEPGQDSASYNEQFF,TGTGCCAGCAGCGAACCGGGACAGGATTCTGCATCATACAATGAGCAGTTCTTC,NA,TRBJ2-1,TRBV6-1,TRBD1
CSARDATQGFQETQYF,TGCAGTGCTAGAGATGCGACCCAGGGGTTCCAAGAGACCCAGTACTTC,NA,TRBJ2-5,TRBV20-1,NA
CASSPRQDQPQHF,TGTGCCAGCAGCCCGCGACAGGATCAGCCCCAGCATTTT,few,TRBJ1-5,TRBV7-6,NA
CSAPPSWNTGELFF,TGCAGTGCTCCACCCTCCTGGAACACCGGGGAGCTGTTTTTT,few,TRBJ2-2,TRBV20-1,NA
CASSYEGPGIQYF,TGTGCCAGCAGTTACGAAGGACCGGGGATTCAGTACTTC,few,TRBJ2-4,TRBV6-6,NA
CSADSGRREQYF,TGCAGTGCTGATAGCGGGAGGAGGGAGCAGTACTTC,NA,TRBJ2-7,TRBV20-1,TRBD2
CASSPGPQPYEQYF,TGTGCCAGCAGCCCAGGGCCCCAACCCTACGAGCAGTACTTC,few,TRBJ2-7,TRBV28,NA
CAWVGRTASDYEQYF,TGTGCCTGGGTTGGCCGGACAGCATCGGACTACGAGCAGTACTTC,NA,TRBJ2-7,TRBV30,NA
CASSQRLEETQYF,TGCGCCAGCAGTCAAAGGTTGGAAGAGACCCAGTACTTC,few,TRBJ2-5,TRBV5-1,NA
CASSHARETQYF,TGTGCCAGCAGCCATGCCCGAGAGACCCAGTACTTC,NA,TRBJ2-5,TRBV3-1,NA
CASSAYHRGYTGELFF,TGTGCCAGCAGTGCCTACCATAGGGGTTACACCGGGGAGCTGTTTTTT,few,TRBJ2-2,TRBV6-1,NA
CASSGTWDNSPLHF,TGTGCCAGCAGTGGGACATGGGACAATTCACCCCTCCACTTT,NA,TRBJ1-6,TRBV2,NA
CASSNRAYEQFF,TGTGCCAGCAGCAACAGGGCTTATGAGCAGTTCTTC,few,TRBJ2-1,TRBV3-1,NA
CASSPGVIPGETQYF,TGTGCCAGCAGCCCCGGCGTCATTCCGGGGGAGACCCAGTACTTC,few,TRBJ2-5,TRBV5-6,NA
CATSDRGAAYNEQFF,TGTGCCACCAGTGATAGGGGGGCCGCCTACAATGAGCAGTTCTTC,few,TRBJ2-1,TRBV24-1,NA
CASSLAAGRAFEQYF,TGTGCCAGCAGCTTAGCGGCGGGGAGAGCCTTCGAGCAGTACTTC,few,TRBJ2-7,TRBV7-9,NA
CASRPTGNNDGQFF,TGTGCCAGCAGGCCGACAGGAAATAATGACGGGCAGTTCTTC,NA,TRBJ2-1,TRBV12-3/TRBV12-4,NA
CSVELGVRVEQFF,TGCAGCGTTGAGCTCGGGGTTAGGGTTGAGCAGTTCTTC,NA,TRBJ2-1,TRBV29-1,NA
CSARDRRGPLYNEQFF,TGCAGTGCTAGAGATAGGCGGGGGCCCCTGTACAATGAGCAGTTCTTC,NA,TRBJ2-1,TRBV20-1,NA
CSAKETGFDYGYTF,TGCAGTGCTAAAGAGACAGGGTTCGACTATGGCTACACCTTC,few,TRBJ1-2,TRBV20-1,TRBD1
CASSHLNRGDEQFF,TGCGCCAGCAGCCACTTAAACAGGGGGGATGAGCAGTTCTTC,NA,TRBJ2-1,TRBV4-3,TRBD1
CASSGTRAGELFF,TGTGCCAGCAGTGGTACACGGGCCGGGGAGCTGTTTTTT,NA,TRBJ2-2,TRBV6-1,NA
CASSSTGDHEQYF,TGTGCCAGCAGCTCGACAGGGGACCACGAGCAGTACTTC,NA,TRBJ2-7,TRBV7-9,TRBD1